This T cell receptor beta chain came from a study of blood T cells in healthy people across ages. CDR3 size: 15 residues. With V trimmed by 5 bases and J by 7 bases, 4 bases remained unmatched. Germline V gene data show CDR1 as LGHDT and CDR2 as YNNKEL (reference sequence). Collection of 7.5 to 10 milliliters of peripheral blood was performed for each donor. A second PCR of about 7 to 12 cycles used a sample-barcoded 5' primer and a J-beta primer mix. Via MiXCR, TCRdb re-called the 5' RACE reads, giving one row per CDR3 protein. The profile covers 1,300,000 or so distinct CDR3 sequences, with approximately 63% appearing a single time and 6.5% to 8% taken by the ten largest.

Sequenced input: blood. V usage is TRBV3-1 and J usage is TRBJ1-6; 11 positions agree with TRBD1. The TCR sequence derives from a man aged 18-30 years in good health. The CDR3 loop is CASSIGTGGNSPLHF. For the CDR3, the DNA is TGTGCCAGCAGCATAGGGACAGGGGGGAATTCACCCCTCCACTTT. The full variable domain, with the rest looked up from reference TRBV3-1 and TRBJ1-6, is DTAVSQTPKYLVTQMGNDKSIKCEQNLGHDTMYWYKQDSKKFLKIMFSYNNKELIINETVPNRFSPKSPDKAHLNLHINSLELGDSAVYFCASSIGTGGNSPLHFGNGTRLTVT.